This TCR beta chain stems from a study of OX40 agonist ivuxolimab in advanced cancers. Some background on the complete study: Ivuxolimab was a fully human IgG2 agonistic monoclonal antibody targeting the costimulatory receptor OX40 (CD134). Intravenous ivuxolimab was administered to patients every 2 weeks at six dose levels: 0.01, 0.1, 0.3, 1.5, 3 and 10 mg/kg. Among the roughly 50 dose-escalation patients, some 20 had hepatocellular carcinoma, roughly 15 melanoma, 9 renal cell carcinoma and 9 head and neck cancer. A male proportion of 70% to 90% and a mean age of around 60 years, ranging from roughly 23 to 79, were recorded for the dose-escalation cohort. Patients were allowed to have had prior anti-PD-1, anti-PD-L1 or anti-CTLA-4 therapy, and 40% of the dose-escalation patients had been treated with checkpoint inhibitors. Three dose-escalation patients achieved partial responses, one with hepatocellular carcinoma and two with cutaneous melanoma. The purpose of peripheral TCRbeta sequencing was to test whether ivuxolimab changed TCR sequence diversity and led to clonal T-cell expansion. The monotherapy dose-escalation portion (N of about 47 patients) of the phase I ivuxolimab trial is reported in the paper.

With respect to this clone: It has no known antigen specificity. No base quality information exists; no much larger clone differs at one position.

The trial excluded patients who had a history of autoimmune disease or who were on systemic immunosuppression. Peripheral blood for TCR sequencing was collected from all dose cohorts at baseline, on cycle 4 day 1, and on cycle 7 day 1. Samples came from an open-label, multicenter, first-in-human phase I dose-escalation trial of ivuxolimab. Adults with locally advanced or metastatic melanoma, renal cell, hepatocellular, or head and neck squamous cell carcinoma were enrolled in the trial. CD4+ and CD8+ T cells were sorted separately from peripheral blood before TCR sequencing. Genomic DNA was extracted from sorted cells for sequencing of the TCRbeta CDR3 region. TCRbeta CDR3 regions were sequenced using the immunoSEQ Assay. This is the immuneACCESS table as TCRdb keeps it, with only in-frame sequences that have V and J called. A part of the clones is gone; compared with another copy, unresolved V genes explain less than half, and the rest is unexplained. For this sample the table gives around 80,000 clones, of which 86% were detected only once. Roughly 0.9% of the sample belongs to the ten largest clones.

General findings and caveats noted by the study authors: Clonal expansion of both CD4+ and CD8+ blood T cells was observed from baseline to week 6 at doses 0.1 to 3.0 mg/kg. Low levels of normalized T-cell clonal expansion were also seen in some patients who did not respond. Partial responders in the 0.1-3.0 mg/kg groups had among the lowest normalized peripheral clonal expansion, especially among CD8+ T cells. Which antigens the clonally expanded peripheral T cells were specific for was not determined. On average, CD8+ T cells showed more expanded clones than CD4+ T cells after ivuxolimab.

The CDR3, from cysteine to phenylalanine, totals 13 residues. CDR3 DNA is the only sequence kept; it has 39 bases, read in frame from the first base. V is shortened by 5 bases, J by 11 bases, and the region joining them spans 18 bases. CDR1 MNHEY and CDR2 SVGAGI were looked up in the germline V gene. The sequence is built from TRBV6-5 and TRBJ1-2; TRBD1 might be the D gene, on 5 matching bases. Sequences were derived from CD4+ or CD8+ T cells sorted from blood, sampled in a trial of the OX40 agonist ivuxolimab. The receptor's source is an adult with an advanced solid tumor such as melanoma, head and neck, liver or kidney cancer. In nucleotide form, the sequence is TGTGCCAGCAGTGGCGACGGATGGGGCTTTTACACCTTC. This sequence encodes CASSGDGWGFYTF.